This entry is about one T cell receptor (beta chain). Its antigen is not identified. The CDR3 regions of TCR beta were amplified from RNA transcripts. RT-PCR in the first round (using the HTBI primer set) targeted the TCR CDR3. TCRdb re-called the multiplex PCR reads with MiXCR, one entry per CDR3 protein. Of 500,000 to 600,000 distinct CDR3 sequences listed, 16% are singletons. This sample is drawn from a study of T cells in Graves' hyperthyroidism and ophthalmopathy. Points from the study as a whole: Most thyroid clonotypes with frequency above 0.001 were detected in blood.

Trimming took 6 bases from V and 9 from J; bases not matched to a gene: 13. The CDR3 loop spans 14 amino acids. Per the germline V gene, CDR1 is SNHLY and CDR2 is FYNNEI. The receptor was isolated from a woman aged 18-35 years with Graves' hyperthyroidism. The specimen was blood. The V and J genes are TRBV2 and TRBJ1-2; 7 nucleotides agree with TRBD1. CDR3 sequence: CASSADRTGYSYTF. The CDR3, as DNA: TGTGCCAGCAGCGCGGACAGGACAGGTTACAGCTACACCTTC.